This T cell receptor beta chain was captured by sequencing in a study of Graves' ophthalmopathy and Graves' hyperthyroidism. Establishment of the diagnosis relied upon clinical symptoms, serum thyroxine, TRAb, thyroid ultrasound and orbital computed tomography. Investigators amplified TCR beta CDR3 regions from RNA transcripts. First-round RT-PCR with HTBI primers preceded a second-round multiplex PCR. A single record per CDR3 protein comes from TCRdb applying MiXCR to the multiplex PCR reads. The sample yields 900,000 to 1,200,000 distinct CDR3 sequences, 35% to 40% seen once. Trimming took 6 bases from V and 5 from J, leaving 7 bases between them. Germline values: CDR1 SGHTA, CDR2 FQGNSA. The CDR3 has 11 amino acids. In its sample, this clonotype was seen many times.

V and J are TRBV7-2 and TRBJ2-5; either TRBD1 or TRBD2 may supply D (5 bases each). The receptor was derived from an adult man with Graves' hyperthyroidism. Sequenced material: peripheral blood or thyroid tissue (not recorded which). As DNA, the CDR3 is TGTGCCAGCAGAGAGGGGGAGACCCAGTACTTC. This sequence encodes CASREGETQYF.